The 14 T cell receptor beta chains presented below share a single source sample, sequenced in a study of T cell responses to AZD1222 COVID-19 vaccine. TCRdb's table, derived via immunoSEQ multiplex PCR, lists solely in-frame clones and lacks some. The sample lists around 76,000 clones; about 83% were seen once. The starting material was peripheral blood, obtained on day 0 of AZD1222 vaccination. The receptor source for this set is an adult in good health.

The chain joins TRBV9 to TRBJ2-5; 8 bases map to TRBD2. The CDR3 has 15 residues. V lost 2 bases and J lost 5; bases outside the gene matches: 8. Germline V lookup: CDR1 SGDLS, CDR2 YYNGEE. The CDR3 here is CASSVWGSSGETQYF. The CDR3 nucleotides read TGTGCCAGCAGCGTTTGGGGGTCTAGCGGGGAGACCCAGTACTTC.

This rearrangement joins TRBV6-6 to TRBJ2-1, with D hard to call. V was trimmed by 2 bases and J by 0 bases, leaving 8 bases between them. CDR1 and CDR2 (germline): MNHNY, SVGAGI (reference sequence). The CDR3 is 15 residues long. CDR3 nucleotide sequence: TGTGCCAGCAGTTACGCCGTACACTCCTACAATGAGCAGTTCTTC. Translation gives CASSYAVHSYNEQFF.

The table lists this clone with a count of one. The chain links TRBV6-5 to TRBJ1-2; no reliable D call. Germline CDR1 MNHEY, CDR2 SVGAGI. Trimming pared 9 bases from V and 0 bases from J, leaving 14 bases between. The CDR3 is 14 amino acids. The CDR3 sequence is CASSTGSPNYGYTF. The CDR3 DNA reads TGTGCCAGTAGCACCGGGAGTCCTAACTATGGCTACACCTTC.

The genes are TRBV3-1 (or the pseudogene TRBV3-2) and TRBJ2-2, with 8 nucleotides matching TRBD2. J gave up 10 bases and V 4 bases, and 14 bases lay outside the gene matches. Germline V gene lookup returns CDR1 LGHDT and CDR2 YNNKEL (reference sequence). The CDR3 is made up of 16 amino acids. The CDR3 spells CASSLFSGAGAVELFF. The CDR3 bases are TGTGCCAGCAGCCTATTTAGCGGGGCGGGGGCAGTGGAGCTGTTTTTT.

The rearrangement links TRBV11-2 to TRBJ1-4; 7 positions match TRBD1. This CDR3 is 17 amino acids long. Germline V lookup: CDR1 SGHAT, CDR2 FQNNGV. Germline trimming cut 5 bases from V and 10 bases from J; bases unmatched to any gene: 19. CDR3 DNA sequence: TGTGCCAGCAGCGCTCAGGGGACAGCCGAAACCGCGGGAAAACTGTTTTTT. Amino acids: CASSAQGTAETAGKLFF.

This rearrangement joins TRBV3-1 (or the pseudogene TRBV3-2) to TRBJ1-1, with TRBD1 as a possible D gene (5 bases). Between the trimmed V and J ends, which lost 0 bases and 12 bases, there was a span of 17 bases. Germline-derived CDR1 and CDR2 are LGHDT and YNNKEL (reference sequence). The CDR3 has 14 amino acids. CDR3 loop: CASSQDRGAAATFF. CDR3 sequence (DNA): TGTGCCAGCAGCCAAGATAGAGGGGCCGCCGCCACTTTCTTT.

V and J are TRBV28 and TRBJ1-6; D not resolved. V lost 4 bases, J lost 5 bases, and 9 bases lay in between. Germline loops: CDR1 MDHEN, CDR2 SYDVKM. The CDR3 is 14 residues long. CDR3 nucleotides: TGTGCCAGCAGTTCGTGGCAGGATAATTCACCCCTCCACTTT. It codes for CASSSWQDNSPLHF.

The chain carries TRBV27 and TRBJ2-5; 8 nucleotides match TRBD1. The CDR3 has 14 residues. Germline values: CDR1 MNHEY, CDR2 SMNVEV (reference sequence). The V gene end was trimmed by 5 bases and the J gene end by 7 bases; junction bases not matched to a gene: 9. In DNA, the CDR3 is TGTGCCAGCAGTCAACAGGACAGGGTCGGGACCCAGTACTTC. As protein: CASSQQDRVGTQYF.

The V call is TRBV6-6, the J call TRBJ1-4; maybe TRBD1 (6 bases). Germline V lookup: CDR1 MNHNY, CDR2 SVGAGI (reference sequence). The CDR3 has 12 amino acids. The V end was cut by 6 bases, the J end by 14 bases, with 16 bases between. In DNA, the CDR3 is TGTGCCAGCAGCAGCGGACAGCCCCGGCTGTTTTTT. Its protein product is CASSSGQPRLFF.

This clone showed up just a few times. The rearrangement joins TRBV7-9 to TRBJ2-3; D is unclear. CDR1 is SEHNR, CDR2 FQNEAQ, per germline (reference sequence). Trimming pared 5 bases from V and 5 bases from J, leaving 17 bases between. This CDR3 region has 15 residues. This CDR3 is CASSPPFRQGDTQYF. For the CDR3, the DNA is TGTGCCAGCAGCCCTCCCTTCAGGCAAGGAGATACGCAGTATTTT.

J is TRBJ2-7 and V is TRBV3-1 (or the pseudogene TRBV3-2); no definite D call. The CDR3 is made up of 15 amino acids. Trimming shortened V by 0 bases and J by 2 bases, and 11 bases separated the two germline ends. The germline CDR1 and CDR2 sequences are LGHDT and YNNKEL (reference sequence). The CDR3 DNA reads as TGTGCCAGCAGCCAAGATACAACACGTACCTACGAGCAGTACTTC. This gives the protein CASSQDTTRTYEQYF.

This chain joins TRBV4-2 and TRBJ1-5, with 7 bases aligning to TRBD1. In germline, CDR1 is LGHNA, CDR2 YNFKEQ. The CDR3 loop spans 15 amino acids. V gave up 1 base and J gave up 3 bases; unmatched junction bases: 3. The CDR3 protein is CASSQGGTDNQPQHF. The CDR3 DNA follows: TGTGCCAGCAGCCAAGGGGGGACAGACAATCAGCCCCAGCATTTT.

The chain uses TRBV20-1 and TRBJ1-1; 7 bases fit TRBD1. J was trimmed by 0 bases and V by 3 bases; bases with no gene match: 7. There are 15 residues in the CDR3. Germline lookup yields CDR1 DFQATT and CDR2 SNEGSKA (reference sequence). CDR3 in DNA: TGCAGTGCTAGTTTTAACAGGGGCCTGAACACTGAAGCTTTCTTT. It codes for CSASFNRGLNTEAFF.

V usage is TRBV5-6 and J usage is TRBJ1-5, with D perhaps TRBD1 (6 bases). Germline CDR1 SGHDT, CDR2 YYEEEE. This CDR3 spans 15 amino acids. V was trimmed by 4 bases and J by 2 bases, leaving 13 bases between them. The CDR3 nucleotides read TGTGCCAGCAGCCAAACAGGGATGGGCAATCAGCCCCAGCATTTT. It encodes CASSQTGMGNQPQHF.